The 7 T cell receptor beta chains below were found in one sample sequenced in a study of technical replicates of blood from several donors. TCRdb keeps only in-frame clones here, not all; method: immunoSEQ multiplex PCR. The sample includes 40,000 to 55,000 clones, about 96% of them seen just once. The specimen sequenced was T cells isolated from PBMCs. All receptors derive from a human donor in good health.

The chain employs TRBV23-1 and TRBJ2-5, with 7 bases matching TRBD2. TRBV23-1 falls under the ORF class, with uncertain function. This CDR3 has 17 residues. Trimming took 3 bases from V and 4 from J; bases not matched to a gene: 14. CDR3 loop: CASSQVFRKLAPETQYF. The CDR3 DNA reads TGCGCCAGCAGTCAGGTTTTCCGTAAACTAGCGCCAGAGACCCAGTACTTC.

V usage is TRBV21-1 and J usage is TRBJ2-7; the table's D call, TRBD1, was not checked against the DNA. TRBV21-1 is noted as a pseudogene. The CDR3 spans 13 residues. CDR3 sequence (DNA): TGTGCCAGCAGTAACAGGGTCAGAAACGAGCAGTACTTC. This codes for CASSNRVRNEQYF.

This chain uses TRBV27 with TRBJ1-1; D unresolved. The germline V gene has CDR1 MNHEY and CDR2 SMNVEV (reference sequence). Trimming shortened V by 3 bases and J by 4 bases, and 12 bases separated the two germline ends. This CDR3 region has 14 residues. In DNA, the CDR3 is TGTGCCAGCAGTTTTAACCCTTGGAGCACTGAAGCTTTCTTT. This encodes CASSFNPWSTEAFF.

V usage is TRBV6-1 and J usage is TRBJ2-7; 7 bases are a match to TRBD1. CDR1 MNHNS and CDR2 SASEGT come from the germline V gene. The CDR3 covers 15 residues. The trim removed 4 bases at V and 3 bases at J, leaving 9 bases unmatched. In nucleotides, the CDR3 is TGTGCCAGCAGTGTGAATCCGGGACAGCGCTACGAGCAGTACTTC. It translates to CASSVNPGQRYEQYF.

The CDR3 here is CASSFDREGPQHF. The CDR3 DNA reads as TGTGCCAGCAGCTTTGACCGGGAGGGGCCCCAGCATTTT. V is TRBV13 and J is TRBJ1-5; D not certain. Germline CDR1 and CDR2: PRHDT and FYEKMQ (reference sequence). The ends were cut back, 3 bases at V and 9 bases at J, with 12 bases in the middle. This CDR3 comprises 13 residues.

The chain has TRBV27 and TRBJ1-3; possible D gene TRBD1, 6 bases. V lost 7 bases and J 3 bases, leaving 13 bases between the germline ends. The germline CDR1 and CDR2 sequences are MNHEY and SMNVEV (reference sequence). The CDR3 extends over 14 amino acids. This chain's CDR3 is CASKMTGYGNTIYF. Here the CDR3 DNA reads TGTGCCAGCAAAATGACAGGCTATGGAAACACCATATATTTT.

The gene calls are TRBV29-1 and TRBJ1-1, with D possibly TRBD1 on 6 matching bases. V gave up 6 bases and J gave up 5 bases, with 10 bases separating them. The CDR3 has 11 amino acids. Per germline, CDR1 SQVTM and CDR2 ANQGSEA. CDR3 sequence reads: CSVAGVTEAFF. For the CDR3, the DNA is TGCAGCGTCGCAGGGGTTACTGAAGCTTTCTTT.